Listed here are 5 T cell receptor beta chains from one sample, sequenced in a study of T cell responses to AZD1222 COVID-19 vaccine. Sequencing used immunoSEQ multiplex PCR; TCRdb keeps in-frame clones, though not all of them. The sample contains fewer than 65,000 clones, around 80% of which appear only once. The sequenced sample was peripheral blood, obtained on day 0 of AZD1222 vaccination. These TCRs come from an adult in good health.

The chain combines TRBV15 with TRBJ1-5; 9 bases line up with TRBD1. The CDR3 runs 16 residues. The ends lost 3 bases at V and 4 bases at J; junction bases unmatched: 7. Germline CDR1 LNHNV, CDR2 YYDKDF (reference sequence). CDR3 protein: CATSRESGTGNQPQHF. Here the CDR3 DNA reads TGTGCCACCAGCAGGGAATCCGGGACAGGGAATCAGCCCCAGCATTTT. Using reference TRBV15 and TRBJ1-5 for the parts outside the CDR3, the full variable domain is DAMVIQNPRYQVTQFGKPVTLSCSQTLNHNVMYWYQQKSSQAPKLLFHYYDKDFNNEADTPDNFQSRRPNTSFCFLDIRSPGLGDTAMYLCATSRESGTGNQPQHFGDGTRLSIL.

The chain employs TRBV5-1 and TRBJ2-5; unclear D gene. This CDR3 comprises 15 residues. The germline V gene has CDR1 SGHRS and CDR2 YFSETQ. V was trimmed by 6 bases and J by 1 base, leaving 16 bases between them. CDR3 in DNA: TGCGCCAGCAAGGTTACACCCAACACCCAAGAGACCCAGTACTTC. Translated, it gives CASKVTPNTQETQYF.

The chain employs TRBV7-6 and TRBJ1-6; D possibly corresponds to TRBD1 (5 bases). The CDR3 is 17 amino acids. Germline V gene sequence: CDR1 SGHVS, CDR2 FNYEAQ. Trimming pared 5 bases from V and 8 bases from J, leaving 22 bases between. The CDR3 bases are TGTGCCAGCAGCCCCTATACAGGCGCCTCGTCCCATTCACCCCTCCACTTT. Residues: CASSPYTGASSHSPLHF.

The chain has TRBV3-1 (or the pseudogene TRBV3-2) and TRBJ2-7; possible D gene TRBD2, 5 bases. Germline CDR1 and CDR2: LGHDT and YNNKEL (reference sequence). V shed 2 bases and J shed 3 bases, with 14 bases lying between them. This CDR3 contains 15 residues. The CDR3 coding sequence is TGTGCCAGCAGCCAAATGCAGCGGCCCCTCTACGAGCAGTACTTC. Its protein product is CASSQMQRPLYEQYF.

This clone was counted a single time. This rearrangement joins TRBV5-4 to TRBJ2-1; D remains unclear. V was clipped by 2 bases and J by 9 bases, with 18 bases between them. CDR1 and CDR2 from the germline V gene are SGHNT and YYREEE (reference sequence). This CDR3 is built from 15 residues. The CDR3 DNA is TGTGCCAGCAGCTTTCGTCCTCGGCCCTCGGGTGAGCAGTTCTTC. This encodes CASSFRPRPSGEQFF. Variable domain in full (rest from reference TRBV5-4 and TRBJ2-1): ETGVTQSPTHLIKTRGQQVTLRCSSQSGHNTVSWYQQALGQGPQFIFQYYREEENGRGNFPPRFSGLQFPNYSSELNVNALELDDSALYLCASSFRPRPSGEQFFGPGTRLTVL.